This is a list of T cell receptor beta chains from one sample in a study of shared clonotypes between healthy human individuals. The data were produced by immunoSEQ multiplex PCR, yet TCRdb's version contains in-frame clones alone and is incomplete. The top ten hold less than 0.35% of the sample, which has around 600,000 clones, 95% to 98% seen once. The specimen sequenced was naive CD8+ T cells sorted from blood. The receptors shown here come from a man between 25 and 39 years old in good health. Both conserved end residues are part of each CDR3. The D gene is left open where the match is weak. The size entry is marked missing in some rows and otherwise reads once, few, many or a size class.

CDR3 DNA: TGTGCCAGCAGCTTAACTAGCGGGTTCTACGAGCAGTACTTC
CDR3 protein: CASSLTSGFYEQYF
D gene: TRBD2
J gene: TRBJ2-7
V gene: TRBV7-6
clone size: NA

CDR3 DNA: TGTGCCAGCAGTTTAAGCCAGCGCTCCTACGAGCAGTACTTC
CDR3 protein: CASSLSQRSYEQYF
D gene: NA
J gene: TRBJ2-7
V gene: TRBV27
clone size: NA

CDR3 DNA: TGTGCCAGCAGCCGAACCAGGGGAGCTGAAGCTTTCTTT
CDR3 protein: CASSRTRGAEAFF
D gene: NA
J gene: TRBJ1-1
V gene: TRBV7-9
clone size: NA

CDR3 DNA: TGCGCCAGCAGCCCCCGGTTGACAGGGGTTTCTTACGAGCAGTACTTC
CDR3 protein: CASSPRLTGVSYEQYF
D gene: TRBD1
J gene: TRBJ2-7
V gene: TRBV4-1
clone size: NA

CDR3 DNA: TGTGCCAGCCAAGGGGAATCCCGAGAGACCCAGTACTTC
CDR3 protein: CASQGESRETQYF
D gene: NA
J gene: TRBJ2-5
V gene: TRBV28
clone size: NA

CDR3 DNA: TGTGCCAGCAGTAAACTAGCGGGAGGGCCCAGTGAGCAGTTCTTC
CDR3 protein: CASSKLAGGPSEQFF
D gene: TRBD2
J gene: TRBJ2-1
V gene: TRBV27
clone size: NA

CDR3 DNA: TGTGCCAGCAGTGAATATAGGGCCGAAGATGGCTACACCTTC
CDR3 protein: CASSEYRAEDGYTF
D gene: NA
J gene: TRBJ1-2
V gene: TRBV25-1
clone size: once

CDR3 DNA: TGTGCCAGCGCTGGAGAGACCCAGTACTTC
CDR3 protein: CASAGETQYF
D gene: NA
J gene: TRBJ2-5
V gene: TRBV7-9
clone size: NA

CDR3 DNA: TGTGCCAGCAGCGAGCCCCGGGGCGGAGGGGATACCGGGGAGCTGTTTTTT
CDR3 protein: CASSEPRGGGDTGELFF
D gene: NA
J gene: TRBJ2-2
V gene: TRBV9
clone size: NA

CDR3 DNA: TGCAGCGTGGAAACAGGGGGCAGTGAGCAGTTCTTC
CDR3 protein: CSVETGGSEQFF
D gene: TRBD1
J gene: TRBJ2-1
V gene: TRBV29-1
clone size: NA

CDR3 DNA: TGTGCCAGCAGCGCTAGCGGCTCCTACGAGCAGTACTTC
CDR3 protein: CASSASGSYEQYF
D gene: TRBD2
J gene: TRBJ2-7
V gene: TRBV5-4
clone size: NA

CDR3 DNA: TGCAGCGTTGACGAGGGCACCAACGAGCAGTACTTC
CDR3 protein: CSVDEGTNEQYF
D gene: NA
J gene: TRBJ2-7
V gene: TRBV29-1
clone size: NA

CDR3 DNA: TGCAGCGTTGAGGGGGGCCTCCCCACAGATACGCAGTATTTT
CDR3 protein: CSVEGGLPTDTQYF
D gene: NA
J gene: TRBJ2-3
V gene: TRBV29-1
clone size: NA

CDR3 DNA: TGTGCCAGTAGTCCCACGTCCCGTGACAGTGGCTATGAAAAACTGTTTTTT
CDR3 protein: CASSPTSRDSGYEKLFF
D gene: NA
J gene: TRBJ1-4
V gene: TRBV19
clone size: once

CDR3 DNA: TGCAGCGTGCTTGGGGGGACCTACGAGCAGTACTTC
CDR3 protein: CSVLGGTYEQYF
D gene: NA
J gene: TRBJ2-7
V gene: TRBV29-1
clone size: NA

CDR3 DNA: TGTGCCAGCAGTGAGGGCGGATATGGCTACACCTTC
CDR3 protein: CASSEGGYGYTF
D gene: NA
J gene: TRBJ1-2
V gene: TRBV7-9
clone size: NA